This T cell receptor beta chain was documented in a study of regulatory T cells in long-lasting Graves disease. Study-wide results and caveats: Patients with persistent Graves' had lower TCR diversity than newly diagnosed patients.

A few counts support this clonotype. Its antigen is unidentified. According to the study, TCR beta libraries were built with iRepertoire HTBI primers and CDR3-region Arm-PCR. TCRdb reanalysed the multiplex PCR reads using MiXCR and keeps one entry per CDR3 protein. The table shows about 530,000 distinct CDR3 sequences, with roughly a sixth occurring only once. Sample time point: newly diagnosed GD, antithyroid drugs for less than 3 months. With RNA extracted from PBMCs as input, the TCR library was made. These data also featured in a second study, about T cells in Graves' hyperthyroidism and ophthalmopathy. As that study records: Clonotypes that were expanded in thyroid above 0.001 mostly appeared in blood too.

The sample was peripheral blood mononuclear cells (PBMCs), taken at new diagnosis, from a patient treated with antithyroid drugs. The clonotype was recovered from a woman aged 35 to 59 with Graves disease.

CDR3 sequence: CSARDRTGGIANYGYTF. CDR3 nucleotides: TGCAGTGCTAGAGATCGGACAGGGGGAATAGCTAACTATGGCTACACCTTC. The rearrangement uses TRBV20-1 and TRBJ1-2; 10 bases align to TRBD1. J was trimmed by 0 bases and V by 0 bases; bases with no gene match: 7. Germline CDR1 is DFQATT and CDR2 is SNEGSKA (reference sequence). This CDR3 spans 17 amino acids.